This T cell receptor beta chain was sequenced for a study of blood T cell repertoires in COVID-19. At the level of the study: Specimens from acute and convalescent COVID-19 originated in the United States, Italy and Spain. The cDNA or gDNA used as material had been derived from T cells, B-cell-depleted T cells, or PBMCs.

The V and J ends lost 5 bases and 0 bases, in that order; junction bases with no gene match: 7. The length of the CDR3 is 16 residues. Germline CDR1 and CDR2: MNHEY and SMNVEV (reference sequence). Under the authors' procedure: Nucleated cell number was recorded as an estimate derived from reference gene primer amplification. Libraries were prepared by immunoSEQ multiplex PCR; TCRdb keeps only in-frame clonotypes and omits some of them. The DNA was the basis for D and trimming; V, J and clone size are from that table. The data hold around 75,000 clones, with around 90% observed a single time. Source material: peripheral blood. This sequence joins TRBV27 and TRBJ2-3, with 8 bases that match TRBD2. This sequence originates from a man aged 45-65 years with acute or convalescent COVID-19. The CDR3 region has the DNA TGTGCCAGCAGTCCCCCTTCTAGCGGGAGCACAGATACGCAGTATTTT. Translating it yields CASSPPSSGSTDTQYF.